This T cell receptor (beta chain) comes out of a study of human T cells and chemical hapten exposure. This clonotype was observed many times. The time point denotes: patch test 1, 2 weeks after DPC sensitization. Treatment indicated: therapeutic diphenylcyclopropenone sensitization with weekly scalp DPC. Using its own MiXCR run on the RACE reads, TCRdb lists one record per CDR3 protein. In the table there are approximately 400,000 distinct CDR3 sequences, 4.8% of which are singletons. Germline values: CDR1 SGDLS, CDR2 YYNGEE. After removal of 3 bases from V and 1 base from J, the junction contained 8 bases not matched to a gene. This CDR3 region has 17 residues.

The starting material was whole blood, obtained in connection with sensitization to the hapten diphenylcyclopropenone (DPC). This rearrangement joins TRBV9 to TRBJ2-3; TRBD2 matches at 10 bases. This receptor was taken from a woman aged 45-60 years with alopecia areata. Some clones in this sample may be carry-over from other donors' samples. The CDR3 here is CASSGRSSGGGTDTQYF. CDR3 nucleotide sequence: TGTGCCAGCAGCGGAAGATCTAGCGGGGGAGGCACAGATACGCAGTATTTT. The full variable domain, completed using reference TRBV9 and TRBJ2-3, is DSGVTQTPKHLITATGQRVTLRCSPRSGDLSVYWYQQSLDQGLQFLIQYYNGEERAKGNILERFSAQQFPDLHSELNLSSLELGDSALYFCASSGRSSGGGTDTQYFGPGTRLTVL.